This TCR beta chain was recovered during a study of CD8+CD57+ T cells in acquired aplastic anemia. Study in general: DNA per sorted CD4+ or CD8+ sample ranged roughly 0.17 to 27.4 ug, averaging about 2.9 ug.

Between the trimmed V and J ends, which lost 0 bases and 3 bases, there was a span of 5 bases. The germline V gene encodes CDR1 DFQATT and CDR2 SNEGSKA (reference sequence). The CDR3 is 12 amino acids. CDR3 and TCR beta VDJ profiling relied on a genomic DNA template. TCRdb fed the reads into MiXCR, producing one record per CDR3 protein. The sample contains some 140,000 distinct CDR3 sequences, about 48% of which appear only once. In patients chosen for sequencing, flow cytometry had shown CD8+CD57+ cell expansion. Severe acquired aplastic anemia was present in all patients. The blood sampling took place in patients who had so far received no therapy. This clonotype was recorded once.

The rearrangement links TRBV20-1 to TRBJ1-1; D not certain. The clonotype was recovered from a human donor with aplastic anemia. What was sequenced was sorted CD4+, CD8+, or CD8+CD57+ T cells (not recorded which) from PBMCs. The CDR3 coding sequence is TGCAGTGCTAGAGATGGGGACACTGAAGCTTTCTTT. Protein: CSARDGDTEAFF.